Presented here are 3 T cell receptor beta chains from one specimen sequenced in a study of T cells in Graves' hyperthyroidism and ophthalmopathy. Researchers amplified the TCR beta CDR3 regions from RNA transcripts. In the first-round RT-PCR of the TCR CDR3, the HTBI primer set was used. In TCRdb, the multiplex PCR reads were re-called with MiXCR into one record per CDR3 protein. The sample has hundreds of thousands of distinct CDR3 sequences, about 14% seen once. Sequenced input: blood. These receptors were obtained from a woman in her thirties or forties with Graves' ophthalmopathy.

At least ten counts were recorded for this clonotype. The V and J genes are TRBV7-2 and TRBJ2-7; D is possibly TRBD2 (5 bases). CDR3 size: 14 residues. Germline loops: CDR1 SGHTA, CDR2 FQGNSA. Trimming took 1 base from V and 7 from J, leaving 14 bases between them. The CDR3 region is CASSLDPGGREQYF. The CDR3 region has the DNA TGTGCCAGCAGCTTAGACCCAGGCGGGCGAGAGCAGTACTTC.

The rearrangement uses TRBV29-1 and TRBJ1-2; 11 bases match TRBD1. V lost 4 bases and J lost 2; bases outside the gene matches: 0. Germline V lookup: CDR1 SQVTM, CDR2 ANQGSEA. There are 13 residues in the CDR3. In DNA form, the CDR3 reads TGCAGCGTTGGGACAGGGGGCAACTATGGCTACACCTTC. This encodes CSVGTGGNYGYTF.

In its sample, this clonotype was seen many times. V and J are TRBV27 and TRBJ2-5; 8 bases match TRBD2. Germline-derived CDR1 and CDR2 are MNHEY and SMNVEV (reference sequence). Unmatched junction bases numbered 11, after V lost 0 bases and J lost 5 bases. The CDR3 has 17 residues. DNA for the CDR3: TGTGCCAGCAGTTTATCCCCGGGAGGGGTTAAAGTGGAGACCCAGTACTTC. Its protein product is CASSLSPGGVKVETQYF.